Shown below are 13 T cell receptor beta chains from a single sample sequenced in a study of T-cell memory formation after mild COVID-19. TCRdb analysed the 5' RACE reads with MiXCR anew, one entry per CDR3 protein. The sample has around 390,000 distinct CDR3 sequences, about 15% seen once. What was sequenced was PBMCs or a T cell subset sorted from them (not recorded which). These TCRs come from a man in his late teens or twenties who had mild COVID-19 (a few samples of this study predate the infection). Cell type and time point are not known.

V usage is TRBV19 and J usage is TRBJ1-2; no clear D gene. V lost 5 bases and J 4 bases, leaving 17 bases between the germline ends. The CDR3 has 15 amino acids. Germline CDR1 is LNHDA and CDR2 is SQIVND (reference sequence). CDR3: CASSSRRAVIYGYTF. The CDR3 region has the DNA TGTGCCAGTAGTTCCCGTCGGGCTGTCATCTATGGCTACACCTTC.

This clonotype was counted only a few times. The CDR3 DNA is TGTGCCAGCAGTTTAAACATCCACGAGCAGTACGTC. Residues: CASSLNIHEQYV. The chain has TRBV12-3 or TRBV12-4 and TRBJ2-7; D is ambiguous. The CDR3 length is 12 residues. The germline V and J ends were trimmed by 2 bases and 5 bases, with 7 bases remaining between them.

This rearrangement joins TRBV18 to TRBJ2-3; D gene uncertain. CDR3 length: 14 amino acids. V was trimmed by 2 bases and J by 0 bases, leaving 6 bases between them. The germline CDR1 and CDR2 sequences are KGHSH and LQKENI. The CDR3 bases are TGTGCCAGCTCACCAAAATCGAGCACAGATACGCAGTATTTT. It yields the protein CASSPKSSTDTQYF.

This clonotype came up a few times. The rearrangement uses TRBV6-5 and TRBJ2-7, with D unclear. The CDR3 totals 13 residues. The germline V gene has CDR1 MNHEY and CDR2 SVGAGI. The V end lost 6 bases, the J end lost 1 base, and 10 bases lay between the germline ends. CDR3 sequence reads: CASRVTRSYEQYF. The CDR3 DNA reads as TGTGCCAGCAGGGTCACACGGTCCTACGAGCAGTACTTC.

This clonotype showed up just once. The chain couples TRBV5-1 to TRBJ1-4, with 10 bases lining up with TRBD1. Germline V gene data show CDR1 as SGHRS and CDR2 as YFSETQ. The trim removed 0 bases at V and 10 bases at J, leaving 9 bases unmatched. The length of the CDR3 is 16 residues. As DNA, the CDR3 is TGCGCCAGCAGCTTGGCTGGTGGACAGGGGGTTGGAAAACTGTTTTTT. It encodes CASSLAGGQGVGKLFF.

This clonotype was counted only a few times. This chain connects TRBV10-3 to TRBJ2-7, with 7 bases that match TRBD1. Germline CDR1 ENHRY, CDR2 SYGVKD. The CDR3 length is 12 residues. V dropped 6 bases and J dropped 3; count of bases not matched to a gene: 2. The CDR3: CAISRQGYEQYV. DNA for the CDR3: TGTGCCATCAGCCGACAGGGCTACGAGCAGTACGTC.

This clonotype was observed a few times. The chain uses TRBV2 and TRBJ2-5; no clear D gene. Trimming stripped 6 bases from V and 6 bases from J, with 5 bases between. The CDR3 extends over 10 amino acids. Germline loops: CDR1 SNHLY, CDR2 FYNNEI. The CDR3 loop reads CASRRQTQYF. CDR3 in DNA: TGTGCCAGCAGGAGGCAGACCCAGTACTTC.

This clonotype was picked up a small number of times. The rearrangement uses TRBV5-1 and TRBJ1-3; D is unclear. Germline V gives CDR1 SGHRS, CDR2 YFSETQ. With 4 bases removed from V and 5 bases from J, the gap between germline ends came to 10 bases. This CDR3 is built from 13 residues. In DNA, the CDR3 is TGCGCCAGCAGCCCTGACGCGAGAAACACCATATATTTT. Translating gives CASSPDARNTIYF.

In DNA form, the CDR3 reads TGCAGTGCTAGAGGGGCGGGGTCGAGCTCCTACAATGAGCAGTTCTTC. Amino acids: CSARGAGSSSYNEQFF. The rearrangement uses TRBV20-1 and TRBJ2-1; TRBD2 is a possible D gene (6 bases). The CDR3 consists of 16 residues. Germline V CDR1 and CDR2: DFQATT, SNEGSKA (reference sequence). Trimming pared 1 base from V and 0 bases from J, leaving 13 bases between.

The chain is built from TRBV10-2 and TRBJ2-7, with 7 positions matching TRBD1. The CDR3 consists of 14 residues. The V segment lost 2 bases and the J segment 6 bases; nucleotides outside the gene matches: 7. Germline loops: CDR1 WSHSY, CDR2 SAAADI. CDR3 protein: CASSEVVGGAEQYV. The DNA for the CDR3 is TGCGCCAGCAGTGAGGTAGTAGGGGGCGCCGAGCAGTACGTC.

CDR3 sequence: CAIRRRDSGTEAFF. The CDR3 region has the DNA TGTGCCATCCGCCGACGGGACTCGGGCACTGAAGCTTTCTTT. The rearrangement links TRBV2 to TRBJ1-1; D is possibly TRBD1 (5 bases). Trimming cost V 10 bases and J 4 bases, with 19 bases left between them. This CDR3 contains 14 residues. In germline, CDR1 is SNHLY, CDR2 FYNNEI.

V gene TRBV5-1 combines with J gene TRBJ2-5; 7 nucleotides align to TRBD1. The V gene end was trimmed by 4 bases and the J gene end by 0 bases; junction bases not matched to a gene: 6. Germline V lookup: CDR1 SGHRS, CDR2 YFSETQ. The CDR3 is 15 amino acids. The CDR3 coding sequence is TGCGCCAGCAGCCATAGGGACAGCTACCAAGAGACCCAGTACTTC. This gives the protein CASSHRDSYQETQYF.

This sequence joins TRBV7-2 and TRBJ1-6, with D uncertain. In germline, CDR1 is SGHTA, CDR2 FQGNSA. The germline V and J ends were trimmed by 1 base and 9 bases, with 13 bases remaining between them. The length of the CDR3 is 15 residues. This CDR3 is CASSLEGSVSSPLHF. CDR3 nucleotides: TGTGCCAGCAGCTTAGAAGGCTCAGTCAGTTCACCCCTCCACTTT.